This record covers a single T cell receptor beta chain. In this sample, this clonotype turned up many times. This receptor's antigen is unknown. One base away there is no much larger clone; base qualities are not given. This sample was taken from a study of regulatory T cells in long-lasting Graves disease (dated by TCRdb to 2020 to 2022). At the level of the whole study: Patients with newly diagnosed Graves' disease had been on antithyroid drugs for under 3 months. The study took place in China and was registered as a clinical trial. This study used TCR sequencing and RNA sequencing of peripheral blood to compare persistent Graves' disease patients against newly diagnosed Graves' disease patients. A total of about 35 samples underwent TCR sequencing, from roughly 13 patients with persistent Graves' disease and some 20 patients with newly diagnosed Graves' disease.

CDR1 MNHNS and CDR2 SASEGT are derived from the germline V gene. Inclusive of the bounding cysteine and phenylalanine, the CDR3 is 17 residues long. The only DNA kept is the CDR3, 51 bases in frame from the first base. Relative to germline, V is 8 bases shorter and J is 7 bases shorter, with 29 bases between their ends. Reading the label with the study, this specimen's time point is: newly diagnosed GD, antithyroid drugs for less than 3 months. For both TCR sequencing and RNA sequencing, RNA was extracted from PBMCs using TRIzol. The diagnosis of Graves' disease followed American Thyroid Association guidelines. Patients for the study were recruited at an endocrinology department in Xi'an, China. Each patient gave 9 to 10 milliliters of peripheral blood, collected in an EDTA anticoagulant tube. PBMCs were isolated by Ficoll Paque Plus density gradient separation without further T cell sorting. An Agilent 2100 Bioanalyzer and agarose gel were used to assess RNA quality, and a NanoDrop 2000 was used to measure RNA concentration.

Library construction relied on multiplex PCR. Sequencing instrument: Illumina HiSeq 4000. TCR beta libraries were built with iRepertoire HTBI primers and Arm-PCR amplification of CDR3 regions. Before sequencing, the PCR products underwent gel purification. The study's processing was this. Gene usage analysis of CDR3 amino acid clonotypes used the 55 to 80 TRBV and around 13 TRBJ segments found across samples. Filtered high-quality paired reads were merged into contigs using COPE and FqMerger. BLAST was used to align contigs to IMGT TRBV, TRBD and TRBJ reference genes, and CDR3 was defined according to IMGT. Any clonotype with a frequency above 0.1% was counted as a highly expanded clone. Shannon entropy served as the measure of repertoire diversity, while the Gini coefficient captured V-J evenness. Clonotypes shared by more than one individual were considered public. TCRdb passed the public sequencing reads through fastp at Q25 and MiXCR, retaining productive beta sequences. Under each unique CDR3 protein, matching rows form one entry showing the most common genes and DNA. The V and J calls and clone size come from TCRdb's table, not from the authors' own analysis. For this sample the table gives over 200,000 distinct CDR3 sequences, of which around 18% were detected only once. Less than 15% of the sample comes from the top ten.

What the authors observed across the whole study: Lower TCR Shannon entropy and fewer highly expanded clones were observed in persistent Graves' disease patients than in newly diagnosed patients, which suggested clonal expansion. The authors acknowledged the small sample size as a limitation that may reduce accuracy. Sequencing and analysis were restricted to the TCR beta chain. Because the primary lesion, thyroid tissue, could not be accessed, the study looked at peripheral blood alone. More public clonotypes were shared among persistent patients (more than 2,500) than among newly diagnosed patients (more than 950). Preferential use of TRBV28, TRBJ1-2 and TRBJ2-5 was observed in persistent disease, whereas TRBV20-1 and TRBJ2-1 were favored in newly diagnosed disease.

The sample was also linked to a second study, of T cells in Graves' hyperthyroidism and ophthalmopathy. From that second study: Graves' hyperthyroidism was defined as stable when no progression to ophthalmopathy occurred over 18 months of follow-up. Hyperthyroidism patients were newly diagnosed, with disease duration under 2 months, and aged 18 to 65 years. Any patient with an uncontrolled infection, another autoimmune disease, pregnancy or lactation was excluded. Clinical symptoms, serum thyroxine and TRAb, thyroid ultrasound, and orbital computed tomography formed the basis for the diagnoses. The first round of RT-PCR for the TCR CDR3 was performed with the HTBI primer set and the Qiagen OneStep RT-PCR kit. Most expanded thyroid clonotypes (frequency above 0.001) were also detected in blood, a finding suggesting that blood repertoires may reflect thyroid immune responses. Ophthalmopathy was separated from stable hyperthyroidism by a 13 V-J signature model, with over 85% sensitivity and around 81% specificity obtained in cross-validation and 80%/75% obtained in testing. In validation, the model predicted progression to ophthalmopathy a median of 6.5 months before onset, with roughly 71% sensitivity and about 72% specificity. A discovery cohort of about 95 patients, 43 with Graves' ophthalmopathy and about 60 with stable Graves' hyperthyroidism, was used to find distinguishing TCR V-J signatures. An independent validation cohort of around 19 hyperthyroidism patients and approximately 16 patients who later progressed to ophthalmopathy tested prospective prediction of ophthalmopathy. For training and testing, the 100 or so patients in the discovery cohort were randomly divided in a 7:3 ratio. Thyroid tissue and blood T-cell repertoires from six Graves' hyperthyroidism patients were also compared in the study. After blood sampling, hyperthyroidism patients were treated with methimazole at a starting dose of 30 mg daily, and ophthalmopathy patients were treated with high-dose intravenous methylprednisolone. Libraries were constructed in a second round of multiplex PCR, after which size selection and purification were carried out. Paired-end sequencing of the libraries was performed with 100 bp reads on an Illumina HiSeq2000. SOAPnuke was used to process the raw data, with reads discarded if the reads contained adapters or uncalled bases, had a mean Phred below 15, or lacked an exact constant-primer or identifier match. COPE v1.2.5 was used to merge high-quality paired reads, and clonotypes were defined as unique nucleotide sequences. MiTCR v1.1 was used to align the clonotypes against IMGT TRBV, TRBD and TRBJ reference segments. The analysis included only V-J combinations with a frequency above 0.0001, which together covered more than 98% of the repertoires. The TCS score was defined as F50 (clonal expansion) divided by E x V (chaos), with BLOSUM62-based TCRdist calculated between CDR3 peptides within each V-J. Welch's t-statistics and random forest reduced some 510 V-J features to roughly 13, which were used in a naive Bayes classifier (R e1071). No statistical method was used to set the sample size in advance, and investigators knew the group allocation. The paper describes TCR Vbeta CDR3 sequencing of 135 peripheral blood samples, made up of around 41 ophthalmopathy patients, some 80 hyperthyroidism patients and roughly 17 progressor patients.

The sequence is built from TRBV6-1 and TRBJ1-1; TRBD1 is possibly the D segment (6 matching bases). This clonotype originated in a woman in her thirties with Graves disease. Donor details come from another sample of the same person, matched by shared clones. Sequenced material: peripheral blood mononuclear cells (PBMCs), taken at new diagnosis, from a patient treated with antithyroid drugs. The DNA reads TGTGCCAGCCGAATGCTGACGGCAGGGGTGCGAACCCATGAAGCTTTCTTT. Translated, it gives CASRMLTAGVRTHEAFF.